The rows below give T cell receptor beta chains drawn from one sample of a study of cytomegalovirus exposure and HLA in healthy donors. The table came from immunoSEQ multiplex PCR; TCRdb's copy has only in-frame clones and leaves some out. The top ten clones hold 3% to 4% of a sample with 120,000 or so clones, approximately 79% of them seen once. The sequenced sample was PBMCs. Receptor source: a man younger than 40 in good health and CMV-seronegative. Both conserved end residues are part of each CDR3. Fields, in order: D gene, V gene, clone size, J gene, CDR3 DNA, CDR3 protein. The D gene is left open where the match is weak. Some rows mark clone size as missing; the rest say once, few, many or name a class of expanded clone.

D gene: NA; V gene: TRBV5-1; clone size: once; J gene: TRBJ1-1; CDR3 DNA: TGCGCCAGCAGCTTGGGACAGACGAACACTGAAGCTTTCTTT; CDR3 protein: CASSLGQTNTEAFF
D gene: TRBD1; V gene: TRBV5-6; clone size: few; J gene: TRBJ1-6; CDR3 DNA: TGTGCCAGCAGCTTGACACAGGGGAATTCACCCCTCCACTTT; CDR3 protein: CASSLTQGNSPLHF
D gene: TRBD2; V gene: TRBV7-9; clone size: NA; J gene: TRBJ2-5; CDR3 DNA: TGTGCCAGCAGCCGGACTAGCCTCCTCCAAGAGACCCAGTACTTC; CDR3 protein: CASSRTSLLQETQYF
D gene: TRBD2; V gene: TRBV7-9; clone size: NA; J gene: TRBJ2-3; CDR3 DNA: TGTGCCAGCAGCTTTCCGGGACTAGTTAGAGATACGCAGTATTTT; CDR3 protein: CASSFPGLVRDTQYF
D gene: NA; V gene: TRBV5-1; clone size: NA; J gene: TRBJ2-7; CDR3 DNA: TGCGCCAGCAGCTTGACAGGGTGGAGTGACGAGCAGTACTTC; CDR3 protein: CASSLTGWSDEQYF
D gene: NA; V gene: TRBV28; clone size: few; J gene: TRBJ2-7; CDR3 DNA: TGTGCCAGCAGTTTAGGGGTCCAGGGGTCGGAGCAGTACTTC; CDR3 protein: CASSLGVQGSEQYF
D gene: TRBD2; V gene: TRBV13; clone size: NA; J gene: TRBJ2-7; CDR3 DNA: TGTGCCAGCAGTTGGCTAGCGGGGACCTACGAGCAGTACTTC; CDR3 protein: CASSWLAGTYEQYF
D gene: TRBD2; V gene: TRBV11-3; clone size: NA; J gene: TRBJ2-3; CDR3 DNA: TGTGCCAGCAGCTCACGCGCAGCGGGGCCGGGAGATACGCAGTATTTT; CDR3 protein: CASSSRAAGPGDTQYF
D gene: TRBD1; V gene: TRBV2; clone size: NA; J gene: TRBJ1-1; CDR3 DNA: TGTGCCAGCAGTGGAGTTGCGGCAGGGGGCGGTGAAGCTTTCTTT; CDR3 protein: CASSGVAAGGGEAFF
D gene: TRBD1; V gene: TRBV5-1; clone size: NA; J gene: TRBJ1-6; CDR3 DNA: TGCGCCAGCAGCTTCCGGACAGGGGTGAATTCACCCCTCCACTTT; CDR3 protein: CASSFRTGVNSPLHF
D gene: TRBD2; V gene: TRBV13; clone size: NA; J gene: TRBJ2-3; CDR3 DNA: TGTGCCAGCAGCCCAGCGGGGGGGGACACAGATACGCAGTATTTT; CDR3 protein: CASSPAGGDTDTQYF
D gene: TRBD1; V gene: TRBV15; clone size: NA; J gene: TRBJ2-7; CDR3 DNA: TGTGCCACCAGCAGGGGGCCGGGACAGGGTCTTCACGAGCAGTACTTC; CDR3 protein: CATSRGPGQGLHEQYF
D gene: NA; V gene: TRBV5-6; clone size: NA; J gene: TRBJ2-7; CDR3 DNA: TGTGCCAGCAGCTCCCGACAAATATACGAGCAGTACTTC; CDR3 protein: CASSSRQIYEQYF
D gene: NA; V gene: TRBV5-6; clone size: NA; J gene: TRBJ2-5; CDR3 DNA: TGTGCCAGCAGTTGGGGGACTTCCATAAGGGAGACCCAGTACTTC; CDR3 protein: CASSWGTSIRETQYF
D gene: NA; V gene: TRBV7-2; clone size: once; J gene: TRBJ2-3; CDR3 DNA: TGTGCCAGCAGCTTAGGGAGGGGTGATACGCAGTATTTT; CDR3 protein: CASSLGRGDTQYF
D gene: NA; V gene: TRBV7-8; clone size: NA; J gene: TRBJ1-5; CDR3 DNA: TGTGCCAGCAGCTTAGACAGCGGGAGGGAGCCCCAGCATTTT; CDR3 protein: CASSLDSGREPQHF
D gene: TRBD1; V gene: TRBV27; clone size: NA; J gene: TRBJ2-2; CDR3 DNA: TGTGCCAGCAGTTTGGGACAGGGGACCGGGGAGCTGTTTTTT; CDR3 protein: CASSLGQGTGELFF
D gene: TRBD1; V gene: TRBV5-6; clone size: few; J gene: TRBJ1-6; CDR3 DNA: TGTGCCAGCAGCTGGACGACAGGGACAGGGTCACCCCTCCACTTT; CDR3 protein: CASSWTTGTGSPLHF
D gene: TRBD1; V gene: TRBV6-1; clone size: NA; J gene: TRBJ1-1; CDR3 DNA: TGTGCCAGCAAGGGACAGGGTTTCTGGGACACTGAAGCTTTCTTT; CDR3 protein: CASKGQGFWDTEAFF
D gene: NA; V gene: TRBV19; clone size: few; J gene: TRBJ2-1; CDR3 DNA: TGTGCCAGTAGTATCTCTCCCTACAATGAGCAGTTCTTC; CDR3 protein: CASSISPYNEQFF
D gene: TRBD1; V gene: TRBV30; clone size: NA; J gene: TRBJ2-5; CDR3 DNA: TGTGCCTGGAGTGGCAGGGGGCAAGAGACCCAGTACTTC; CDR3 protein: CAWSGRGQETQYF
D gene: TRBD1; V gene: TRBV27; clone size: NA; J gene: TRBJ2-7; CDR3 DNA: TGTGCCAGCAGTCTCGGGACAGGGTTTTCGCAGTACTTC; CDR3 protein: CASSLGTGFSQYF
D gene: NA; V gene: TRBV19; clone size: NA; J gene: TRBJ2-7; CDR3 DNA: TGTGCCAGCAGTATGGTTTCCACCGGCGAGCAGTACTTC; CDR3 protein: CASSMVSTGEQYF